This paragraph covers one T cell receptor (beta chain) sequence. This clonotype showed up many times. Which antigen it targets is not known. Per-base quality was not reported, and no clone a single base away is much larger than it. In the ophthalmopathy patients, disease was moderately to severely active, with a Clinical Activity Score of 3 or more, a NOSPECS grade of 4 or more, and a duration of less than 3 months. Patients with uncontrolled infections, other autoimmune diseases, pregnancy or lactation were excluded. Diagnoses relied on clinical symptoms, serum thyroxine and TRAb, thyroid ultrasound and orbital computed tomography. PBMCs were isolated from more than 8 ml of fresh peripheral blood by Ficoll-Paque density gradient centrifugation. Trizol reagent was used to extract total RNA, and RNA quality was then checked on an Agilent 2100 Bioanalyzer. This entry belongs to a study of T cells in Graves' hyperthyroidism and ophthalmopathy (dated by TCRdb to between 2018 and 2020). Turning to the overall study: Peripheral blood samples were taken at the time of initial diagnosis, prior to any treatment. After sampling, hyperthyroidism patients received methimazole starting at 30 mg daily, and ophthalmopathy patients received high-dose intravenous methylprednisolone. Prospective prediction of ophthalmopathy was tested in an independent validation cohort of fewer than 20 hyperthyroidism patients and some 17 patients who later progressed to ophthalmopathy. TCR Vbeta CDR3 sequencing of some 140 peripheral blood samples (fewer than 45 ophthalmopathy, about 75 hyperthyroidism and approximately 17 progressor patients) is reported in the paper. Thyroid tissue and blood T-cell repertoires from several Graves' hyperthyroidism patients were also compared in the study. The roughly 91 discovery patients were randomly divided into training and test sets at a 7:3 ratio. To identify distinguishing TCR V-J signatures, a discovery cohort of about 100 patients was used, comprising fewer than 45 with Graves' ophthalmopathy and around 60 with stable Graves' hyperthyroidism. What the research found in general, with its limitations: In validation, progression to ophthalmopathy was predicted by the model with more than 65% sensitivity and 72% to 80% specificity, a median of about 6.4 months before onset. Most expanded thyroid clonotypes (frequency above 0.001) were also detected in blood, a finding suggesting that blood repertoires may reflect thyroid immune responses. A model built on a 13 V-J signature distinguished ophthalmopathy from stable hyperthyroidism, reaching about 89% sensitivity and 81.08% specificity in cross-validation and 80%/75% in testing. Sample size was not statistically predetermined, and blinding of investigators to group allocation was not performed.

TCR beta CDR3 regions were amplified from RNA transcripts. For the first round of RT-PCR on the TCR CDR3, the HTBI primer set was used together with the Qiagen OneStep RT-PCR kit. Libraries were constructed in a second round of multiplex PCR, after which size selection and purification were performed. Libraries were sequenced paired-end with 100 bp reads on an Illumina HiSeq2000. Turning to the authors' computational methods: SOAPnuke was used to process the raw data, removing reads that contained adapters or uncalled bases, had a mean Phred below 15, or lacked an exact match to the constant primer or identifier. High-quality paired reads were merged using COPE v1.2.5, and each unique nucleotide sequence was defined as a clonotype. MiTCR v1.1 was used to align the clonotypes against IMGT TRBV, TRBD and TRBJ reference segments. The analysis included only V-J combinations with a frequency above 0.0001, which together covered approximately 99% of the repertoires. A TCS score was defined as the ratio of F50 (clonal expansion) to E x V (chaos), with BLOSUM62-based TCRdist applied between CDR3 peptides within each V-J. Welch's t-statistics and random forest reduced 500 to 550 V-J features to fewer than 15, which were used in a naive Bayes classifier (R e1071). The public reads were run again by TCRdb, first through fastp at Q25 and then through MiXCR, and only productive beta chains were kept. Each entry is one CDR3 protein sequence, shown with its most common DNA and genes. The V and J calls come from TCRdb's annotation, not from the publication. The sample includes about 410,000 distinct CDR3 sequences, with roughly 15% observed a single time. In total, the top ten clones hold about 18% of the sample.

CDR1 SNHLY and CDR2 FYNNEI are derived from the germline V gene. For this chain, trimming is 6 bases at the V end and 1 base at the J end, and the number of junction bases without a gene match is 3. Taken from cysteine to phenylalanine, the CDR3 has 14 residues. Only the CDR3 DNA stays, 42 bases, in frame from base 1. The specimen was blood. This chain is built from TRBV2 and TRBJ1-5; 7 junctional bases match TRBD1. This receptor was identified in a woman in her thirties with Graves' ophthalmopathy. The DNA sequence reads TGTGCCAGCAGCTACAGGGGAAGCAATCAGCCCCAGCATTTT. Its translation reads: CASSYRGSNQPQHF.